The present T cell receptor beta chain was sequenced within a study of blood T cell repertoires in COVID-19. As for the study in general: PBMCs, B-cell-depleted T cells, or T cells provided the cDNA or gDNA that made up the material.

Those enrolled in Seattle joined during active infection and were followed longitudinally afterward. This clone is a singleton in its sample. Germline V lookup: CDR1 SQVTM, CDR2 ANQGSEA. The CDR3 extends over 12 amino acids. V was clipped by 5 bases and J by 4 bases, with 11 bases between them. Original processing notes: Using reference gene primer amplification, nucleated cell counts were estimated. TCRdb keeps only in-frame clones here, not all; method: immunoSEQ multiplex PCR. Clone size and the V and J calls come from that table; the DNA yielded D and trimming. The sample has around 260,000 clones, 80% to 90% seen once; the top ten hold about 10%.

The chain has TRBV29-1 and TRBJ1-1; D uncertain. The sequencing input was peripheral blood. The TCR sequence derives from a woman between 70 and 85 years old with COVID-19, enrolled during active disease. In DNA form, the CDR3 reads TGCAGCGTTAGGGAGGGTGGCACTGAAGCTTTCTTT. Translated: CSVREGGTEAFF.